This T cell receptor (beta chain) came from a study of blood T cell repertoires in COVID-19. V lost 2 bases to trimming and J lost 7 bases; unmatched junction nucleotides: 5. The CDR3 is made up of 14 amino acids. Germline V gene lookup returns CDR1 GTSNPN and CDR2 SVGIG (reference sequence). Profiling relied on immunoSEQ multiplex PCR, and the TCRdb table lists in-frame clones only, not all of them. The profile shows around 200,000 clones, approximately 86% of them singletons. The material sequenced was peripheral blood. The chain is built from TRBV30 and TRBJ1-6; TRBD1 aligns across 7 bases. The TCR comes from a man in his forties or fifties with active or convalescent COVID-19. CDR3 sequence: CAWSKGQRNSPLHF. As DNA, the CDR3 is TGTGCCTGGAGTAAGGGACAGCGGAATTCACCCCTCCACTTT.